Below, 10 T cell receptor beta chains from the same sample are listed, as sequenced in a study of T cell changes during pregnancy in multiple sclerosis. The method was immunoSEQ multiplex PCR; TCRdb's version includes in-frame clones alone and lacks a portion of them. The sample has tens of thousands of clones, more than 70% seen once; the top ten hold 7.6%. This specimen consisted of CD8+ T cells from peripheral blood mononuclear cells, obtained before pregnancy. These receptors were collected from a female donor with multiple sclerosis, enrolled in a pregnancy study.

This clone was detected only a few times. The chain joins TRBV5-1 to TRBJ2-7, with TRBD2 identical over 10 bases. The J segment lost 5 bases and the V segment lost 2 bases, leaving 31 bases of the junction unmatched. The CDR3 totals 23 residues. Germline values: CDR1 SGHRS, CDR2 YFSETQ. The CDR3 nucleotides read TGCGCCAGCAGCTTCCAGATTGGGGTTCTGAATTTCCTAGCGGGAGCCCCGGTTGACGAGCAGTACTTC. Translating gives CASSFQIGVLNFLAGAPVDEQYF.

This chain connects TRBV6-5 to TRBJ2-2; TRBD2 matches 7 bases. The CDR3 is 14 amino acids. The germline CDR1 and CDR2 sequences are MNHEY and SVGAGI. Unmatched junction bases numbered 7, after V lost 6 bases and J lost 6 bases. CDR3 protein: CASRLRGEAGELFF. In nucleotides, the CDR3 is TGTGCCAGCAGACTACGGGGGGAAGCCGGGGAGCTGTTTTTT.

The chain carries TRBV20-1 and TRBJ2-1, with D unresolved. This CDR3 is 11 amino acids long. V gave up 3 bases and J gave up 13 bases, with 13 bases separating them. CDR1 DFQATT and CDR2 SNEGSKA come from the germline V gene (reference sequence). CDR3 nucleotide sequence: TGCAGTGCTAGCCCCGGGTTTCCACAGTTCTTC. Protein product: CSASPGFPQFF.

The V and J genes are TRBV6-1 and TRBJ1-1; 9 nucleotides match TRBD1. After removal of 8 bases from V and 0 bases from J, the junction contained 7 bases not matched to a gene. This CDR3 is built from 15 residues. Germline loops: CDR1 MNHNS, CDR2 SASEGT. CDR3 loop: CASHLDRGVNTEAFF. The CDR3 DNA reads TGTGCCAGCCATTTGGACAGGGGAGTGAACACTGAAGCTTTCTTT.

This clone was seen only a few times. This CDR3 is CASSASVLGLTDTQYF. DNA for the CDR3: TGCGCCAGCAGTGCCTCCGTCCTAGGCCTCACAGATACGCAGTATTTT. This chain connects TRBV10-1 to TRBJ2-3; D is unclear. V was pared by 4 bases and J by 2 bases, with 16 bases between. Germline CDR1 is WNHNN and CDR2 is SYGVQD (reference sequence). This CDR3 has 16 residues.

CDR3 bases: TGTGCCAGCAGCCAAGTTTTCGGGAGCGGCACCGGGGAGCTGTTTTTT. Its translation is CASSQVFGSGTGELFF. The chain has TRBV4-2 and TRBJ2-2; D might be TRBD2 (6 bases). The CDR3 is made up of 16 amino acids. V lost 1 base to trimming and J lost 4 bases, with 13 bases between them. The germline V gene encodes CDR1 LGHNA and CDR2 YNFKEQ.

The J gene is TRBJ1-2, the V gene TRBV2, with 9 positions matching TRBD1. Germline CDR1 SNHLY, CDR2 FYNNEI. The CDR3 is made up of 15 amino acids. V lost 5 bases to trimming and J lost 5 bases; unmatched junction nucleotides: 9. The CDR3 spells CASSTGQGMKYGYTF. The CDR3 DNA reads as TGTGCCAGCAGTACCGGACAGGGGATGAAGTATGGCTACACCTTC.

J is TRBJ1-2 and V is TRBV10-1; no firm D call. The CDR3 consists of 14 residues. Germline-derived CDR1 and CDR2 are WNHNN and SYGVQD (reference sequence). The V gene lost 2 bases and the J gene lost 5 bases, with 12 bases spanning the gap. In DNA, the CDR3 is TGCGCCAGCAGTGAGGAGGGATGGCGATATGGCTACACCTTC. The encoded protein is CASSEEGWRYGYTF.

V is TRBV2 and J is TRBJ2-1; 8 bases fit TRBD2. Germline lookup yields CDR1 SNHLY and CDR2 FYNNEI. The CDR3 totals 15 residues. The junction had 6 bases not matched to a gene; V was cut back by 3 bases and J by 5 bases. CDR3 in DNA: TGTGCCAGCAGTGAGATTAGCGGGGCAGACAATGAGCAGTTCTTC. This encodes CASSEISGADNEQFF.

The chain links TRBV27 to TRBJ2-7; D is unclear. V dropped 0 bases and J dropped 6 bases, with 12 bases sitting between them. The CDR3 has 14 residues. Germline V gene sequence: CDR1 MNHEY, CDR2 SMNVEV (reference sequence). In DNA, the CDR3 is TGTGCCAGCAGTTTATCGATTAGTCGGGTCGAGCAGTACTTC. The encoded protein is CASSLSISRVEQYF.